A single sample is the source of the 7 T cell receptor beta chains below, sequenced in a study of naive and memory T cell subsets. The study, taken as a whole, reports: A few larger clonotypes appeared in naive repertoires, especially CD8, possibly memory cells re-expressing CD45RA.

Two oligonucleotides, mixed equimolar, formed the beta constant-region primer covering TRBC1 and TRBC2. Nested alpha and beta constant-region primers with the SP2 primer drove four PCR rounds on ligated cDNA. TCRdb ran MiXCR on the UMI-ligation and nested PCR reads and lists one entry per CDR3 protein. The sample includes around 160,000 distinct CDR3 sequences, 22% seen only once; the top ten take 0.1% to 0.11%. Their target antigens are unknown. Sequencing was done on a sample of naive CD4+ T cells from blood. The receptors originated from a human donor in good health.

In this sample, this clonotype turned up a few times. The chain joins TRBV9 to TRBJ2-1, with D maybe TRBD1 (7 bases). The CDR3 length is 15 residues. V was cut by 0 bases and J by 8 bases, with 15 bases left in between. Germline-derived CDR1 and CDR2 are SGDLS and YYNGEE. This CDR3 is CASSVAGGTVHEQFF. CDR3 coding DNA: TGTGCCAGCAGCGTAGCGGGCGGGACAGTACATGAGCAGTTCTTC.

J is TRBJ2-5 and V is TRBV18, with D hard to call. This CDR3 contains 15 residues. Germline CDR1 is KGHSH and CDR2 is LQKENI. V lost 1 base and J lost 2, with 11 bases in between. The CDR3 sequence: CASSPRPGAQETQYF. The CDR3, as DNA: TGTGCCAGCTCACCACGTCCAGGCGCTCAAGAGACCCAGTACTTC.

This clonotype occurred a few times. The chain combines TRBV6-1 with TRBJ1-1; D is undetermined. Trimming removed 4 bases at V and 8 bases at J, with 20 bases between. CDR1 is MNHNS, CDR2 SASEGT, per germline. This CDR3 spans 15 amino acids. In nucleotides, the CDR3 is TGTGCCAGCAGTGTGCCGTGGACGGTTCCTCTAGAAGCTTTCTTT. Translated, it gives CASSVPWTVPLEAFF.

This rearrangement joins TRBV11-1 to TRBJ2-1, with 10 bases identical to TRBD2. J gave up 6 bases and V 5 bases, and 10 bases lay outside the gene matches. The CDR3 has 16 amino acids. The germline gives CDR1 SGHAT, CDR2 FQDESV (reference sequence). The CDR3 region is CASSLSPSGSTNEQFF. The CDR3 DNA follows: TGTGCCAGCAGCCTGTCCCCTAGCGGGAGTACCAATGAGCAGTTCTTC. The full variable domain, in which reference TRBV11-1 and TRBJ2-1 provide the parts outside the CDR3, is EAEVAQSPRYKITEKSQAVAFWCDPISGHATLYWYRQILGQGPELLVQFQDESVVDDSQLPKDRFSAERLKGVDSTLKIQPAELGDSAMYLCASSLSPSGSTNEQFFGPGTRLTVL.

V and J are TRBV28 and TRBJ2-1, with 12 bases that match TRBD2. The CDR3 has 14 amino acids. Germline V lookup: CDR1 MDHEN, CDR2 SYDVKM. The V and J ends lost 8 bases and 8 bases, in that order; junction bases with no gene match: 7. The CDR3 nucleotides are TGTGCCAGCGGGAGACTAGCGGGAGCGGATGAGCAGTTCTTC. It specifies CASGRLAGADEQFF.

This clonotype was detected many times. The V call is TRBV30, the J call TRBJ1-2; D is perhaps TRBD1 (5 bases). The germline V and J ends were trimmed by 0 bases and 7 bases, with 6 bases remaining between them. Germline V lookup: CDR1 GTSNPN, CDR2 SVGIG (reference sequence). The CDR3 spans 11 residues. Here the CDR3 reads CAWSVGVGYTF. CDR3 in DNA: TGTGCCTGGAGTGTAGGGGTTGGCTACACCTTC.

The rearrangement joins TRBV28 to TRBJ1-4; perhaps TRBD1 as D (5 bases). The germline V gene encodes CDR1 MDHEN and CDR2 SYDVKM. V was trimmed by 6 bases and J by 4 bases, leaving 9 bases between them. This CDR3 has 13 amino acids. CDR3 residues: CASRGPINEKLFF. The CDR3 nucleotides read TGTGCCAGCAGGGGACCTATTAATGAAAAACTGTTTTTT. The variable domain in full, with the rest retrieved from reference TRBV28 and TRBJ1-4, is DVKVTQSSRYLVKRTGEKVFLECVQDMDHENMFWYRQDPGLGLRLIYFSYDVKMKEKGDIPEGYSVSREKKERFSLILESASTNQTSMYLCASRGPINEKLFFGSGTQLSVL.